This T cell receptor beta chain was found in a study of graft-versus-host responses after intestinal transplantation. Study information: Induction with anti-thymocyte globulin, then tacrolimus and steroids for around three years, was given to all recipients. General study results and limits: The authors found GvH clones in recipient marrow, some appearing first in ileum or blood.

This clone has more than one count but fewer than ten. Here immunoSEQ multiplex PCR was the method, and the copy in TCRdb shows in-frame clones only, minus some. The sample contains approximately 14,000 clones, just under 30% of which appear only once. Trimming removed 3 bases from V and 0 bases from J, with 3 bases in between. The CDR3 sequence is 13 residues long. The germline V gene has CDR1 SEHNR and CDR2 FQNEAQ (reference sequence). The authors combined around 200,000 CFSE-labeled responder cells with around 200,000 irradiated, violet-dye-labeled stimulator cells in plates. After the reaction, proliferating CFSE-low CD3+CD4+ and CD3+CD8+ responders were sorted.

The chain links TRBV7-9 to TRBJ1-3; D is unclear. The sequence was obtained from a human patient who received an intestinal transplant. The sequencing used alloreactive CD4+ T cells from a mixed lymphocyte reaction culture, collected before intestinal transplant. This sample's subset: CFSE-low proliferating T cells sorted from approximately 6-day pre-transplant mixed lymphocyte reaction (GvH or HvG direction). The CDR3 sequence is CASSLVSGNTIYF. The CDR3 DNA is TGTGCCAGCAGCTTGGTCTCTGGAAACACCATATATTTT.